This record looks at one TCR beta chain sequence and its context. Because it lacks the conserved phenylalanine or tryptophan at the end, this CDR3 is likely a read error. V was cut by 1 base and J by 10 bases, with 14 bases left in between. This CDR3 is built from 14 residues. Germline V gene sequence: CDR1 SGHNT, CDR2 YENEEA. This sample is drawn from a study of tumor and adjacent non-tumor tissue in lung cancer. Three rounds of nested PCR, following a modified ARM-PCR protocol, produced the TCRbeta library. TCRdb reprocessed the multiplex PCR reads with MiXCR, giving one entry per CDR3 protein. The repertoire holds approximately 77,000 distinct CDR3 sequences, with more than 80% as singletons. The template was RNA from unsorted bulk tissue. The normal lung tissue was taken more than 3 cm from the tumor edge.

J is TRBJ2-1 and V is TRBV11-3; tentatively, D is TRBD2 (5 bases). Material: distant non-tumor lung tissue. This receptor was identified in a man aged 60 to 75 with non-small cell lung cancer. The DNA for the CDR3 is TGTGCCAGCAGCTTAGTTGTACCCCCTAGCGAGCAGTTCTTA. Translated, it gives CASSLVVPPSEQFL.